The rows below give T cell receptor beta chains drawn from one sample of a study of identical twins. MiXCR, applied by TCRdb to the 5' RACE reads, yields one record per CDR3 protein. The sample includes 200,000 to 250,000 distinct CDR3 sequences, 8% to 11% of them seen just once. Sequencing input: memory T cells sorted from blood. The receptors were gathered from a man between 45 and 60 years old in good health. The CDR3 runs from the conserved cysteine through the conserved F or W. A D gene is named only where the DNA matches it firmly. The size field is filled for only some rows; it gives once, few, many or a size class.

abundance	d_gene	v_gene	j_gene	len	CDR3aa	CDR3nt
.	.	TRBV29-1	TRBJ2-7	13	CSVESPDTYEQYF	TGCAGCGTTGAGTCCCCGGATACCTACGAGCAGTACTTC
.	.	TRBV5-6	TRBJ2-3	13	CASSPTRPDTQYF	TGTGCCAGCAGCCCGACTAGACCAGATACGCAGTATTTT
.	.	TRBV10-3	TRBJ1-3	13	CAISELSGNTIYF	TGTGCCATCAGTGAGCTATCTGGAAACACCATATATTTT
many	.	TRBV5-1	TRBJ1-4	13	CASSSRDNEKLFF	TGCGCCAGCAGCTCCAGGGATAATGAAAAACTGTTTTTT
few	.	TRBV9	TRBJ2-2	15	CASSLPGTNTGELFF	TGTGCCAGCAGCCTTCCCGGGACTAACACCGGGGAGCTGTTTTTT
.	.	TRBV28	TRBJ1-2	15	CASSLGQASNYGYTF	TGTGCCAGCAGTTTAGGGCAGGCCTCTAACTATGGCTACACCTTC
many	.	TRBV5-1	TRBJ2-2	15	CASTQQAPNTGELFF	TGCGCCAGCACGCAACAGGCTCCGAACACCGGGGAGCTGTTTTTT
few	.	TRBV20-1	TRBJ2-1	15	CSARELLRGYNEQFF	TGCAGTGCTAGAGAGCTGCTAAGGGGGTACAATGAGCAGTTCTTC
.	.	TRBV27	TRBJ1-3	15	CASSVSLSPGNTIYF	TGTGCCAGCAGTGTATCGTTGAGTCCTGGAAACACCATATATTTT
few	.	TRBV10-3	TRBJ2-1	17	CAISESQARRGYNEQFF	TGTGCCATCAGTGAGTCGCAGGCGCGCAGGGGCTACAATGAGCAGTTCTTC
many	.	TRBV29-1	TRBJ2-1	13	CSVGASNYNEQFF	TGCAGCGTTGGGGCTAGCAACTACAATGAGCAGTTCTTC
few	.	TRBV27	TRBJ1-5	14	CASSSPGGGQPQHF	TGTGCCAGCAGTTCCCCGGGGGGGGGTCAGCCCCAGCATTTT
many	TRBD2	TRBV7-2	TRBJ2-7	15	CASRRIGTSGDPKYF	TGTGCCAGCAGGCGAATCGGGACTAGCGGGGATCCCAAGTACTTC
few	.	TRBV5-5	TRBJ2-2	14	CASSLAGVMGELFF	TGTGCCAGCAGCTTGGCAGGGGTAATGGGGGAGCTGTTTTTT
many	TRBD2	TRBV20-1	TRBJ2-1	16	CSAWPRGTSGGNEQFF	TGCAGTGCTTGGCCTCGAGGGACTAGCGGGGGCAATGAGCAGTTCTTC
many	.	TRBV11-1	TRBJ2-2	14	CASSLLGSAGELFF	TGTGCCAGCAGCTTACTGGGGTCGGCCGGGGAGCTGTTTTTT
many	TRBD1	TRBV7-2	TRBJ1-2	13	CASSWTGGYGYTF	TGTGCCAGCAGCTGGACAGGGGGCTATGGCTACACCTTC
.	.	TRBV28	TRBJ1-1	12	CASSKGGTEAFF	TGTGCCAGCAGCAAAGGGGGCACTGAAGCTTTCTTT